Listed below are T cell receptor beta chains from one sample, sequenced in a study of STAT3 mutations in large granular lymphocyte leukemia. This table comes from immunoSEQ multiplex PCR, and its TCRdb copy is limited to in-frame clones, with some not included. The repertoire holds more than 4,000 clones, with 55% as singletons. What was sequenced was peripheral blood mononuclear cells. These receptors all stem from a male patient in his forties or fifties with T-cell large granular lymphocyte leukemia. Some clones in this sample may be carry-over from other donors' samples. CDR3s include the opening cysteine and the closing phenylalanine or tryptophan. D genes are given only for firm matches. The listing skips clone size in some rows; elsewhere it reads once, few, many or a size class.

CDR3 protein: CASSPGTSGWASYEQYF; CDR3 DNA: TGTGCCAGCTCACCCGGGACTAGCGGCTGGGCGTCCTACGAGCAGTACTTC; D gene: TRBD2; J gene: TRBJ2-7; V gene: TRBV18; clone size: NA
CDR3 protein: CASSDGSYEQYF; CDR3 DNA: TGTGCCAGCAGTGATGGGTCCTACGAGCAGTACTTC; D gene: NA; J gene: TRBJ2-7; V gene: TRBV2; clone size: NA
CDR3 protein: CASSLVGSTGEQYF; CDR3 DNA: TGTGCCAGCAGCTTAGTAGGGTCCACCGGGGAGCAGTACTTC; D gene: NA; J gene: TRBJ2-7; V gene: TRBV7-2; clone size: NA
CDR3 protein: CASSREGNGANVLTF; CDR3 DNA: TGTGCCAGCAGCCGCGAGGGGAACGGGGCCAACGTCCTGACTTTC; D gene: NA; J gene: TRBJ2-6; V gene: TRBV7-3; clone size: NA
CDR3 protein: CASRSLTATYQPQHF; CDR3 DNA: TGTGCCAGCAGGAGCTTGACAGCTACTTATCAGCCCCAGCATTTT; D gene: NA; J gene: TRBJ1-5; V gene: TRBV27; clone size: NA
CDR3 protein: CASSVGTLTEAFF; CDR3 DNA: TGTGCCAGCAGCGTTGGGACTTTGACTGAAGCTTTCTTT; D gene: NA; J gene: TRBJ1-1; V gene: TRBV7-9; clone size: NA
CDR3 protein: CASSLGAGDSNQPQHF; CDR3 DNA: TGTGCCAGCAGCTTGGGCGCAGGGGATAGCAATCAGCCCCAGCATTTT; D gene: NA; J gene: TRBJ1-5; V gene: TRBV5-4; clone size: NA
CDR3 protein: CASSPRGEQFYEQYF; CDR3 DNA: TGTGCCAGTAGTCCCCGGGGGGAGCAGTTCTACGAGCAGTACTTC; D gene: TRBD2; J gene: TRBJ2-7; V gene: TRBV19; clone size: few
CDR3 protein: CASSLKRDPYEQYF; CDR3 DNA: TGTGCCAGCAGCCTTAAACGAGACCCCTACGAGCAGTACTTC; D gene: NA; J gene: TRBJ2-7; V gene: TRBV5-4; clone size: few
CDR3 protein: CASSLVPKNIQYF; CDR3 DNA: TGTGCCAGCAGCTTGGTTCCCAAAAACATTCAGTACTTC; D gene: NA; J gene: TRBJ2-4; V gene: TRBV7-9; clone size: NA
CDR3 protein: CASSSYRTQYF; CDR3 DNA: TGTGCCAGCAGCTCATACAGAACCCAGTACTTC; D gene: NA; J gene: TRBJ2-5; V gene: TRBV7-9; clone size: few
CDR3 protein: CSVEHKDSYEQYF; CDR3 DNA: TGCAGCGTCGAACATAAGGACAGCTACGAGCAGTACTTC; D gene: NA; J gene: TRBJ2-7; V gene: TRBV29-1; clone size: NA
CDR3 protein: CASSLGTAYEQYF; CDR3 DNA: TGTGCCAGCTCACTTGGGACAGCCTACGAGCAGTACTTC; D gene: TRBD1; J gene: TRBJ2-7; V gene: TRBV18; clone size: NA
CDR3 protein: CASSLEGDGAYNEQFF; CDR3 DNA: TGTGCCAGCAGTTTAGAAGGGGACGGGGCCTACAATGAGCAGTTCTTC; D gene: NA; J gene: TRBJ2-1; V gene: TRBV28; clone size: NA
CDR3 protein: CASSSWDYSNEQFF; CDR3 DNA: TGTGCCAGCAGCTCCTGGGACTACTCCAATGAGCAGTTCTTC; D gene: TRBD2; J gene: TRBJ2-1; V gene: TRBV5-6; clone size: NA
CDR3 protein: CSVATGQGWPEAFF; CDR3 DNA: TGCAGCGTTGCAACGGGACAGGGGTGGCCTGAAGCTTTCTTT; D gene: TRBD1; J gene: TRBJ1-1; V gene: TRBV29-1; clone size: once
CDR3 protein: CASSGSLAGQYNEQFF; CDR3 DNA: TGTGCCAGCAGCGGATCACTAGCGGGACAATACAATGAGCAGTTCTTC; D gene: TRBD2; J gene: TRBJ2-1; V gene: TRBV7-9; clone size: NA
CDR3 protein: CSSPSGRGGYTF; CDR3 DNA: TGCAGCTCCCCTTCAGGGAGGGGTGGCTACACCTTC; D gene: NA; J gene: TRBJ1-2; V gene: TRBV29-1; clone size: NA
CDR3 protein: CASSQAWGEGQETQYF; CDR3 DNA: TGTGCCAGCAGCCAAGCTTGGGGGGAAGGCCAAGAGACCCAGTACTTC; D gene: NA; J gene: TRBJ2-5; V gene: TRBV4-2; clone size: NA
CDR3 protein: CASSAFWDEQFF; CDR3 DNA: TGTGCCAGCAGTGCGTTTTGGGATGAGCAGTTCTTC; D gene: NA; J gene: TRBJ2-1; V gene: TRBV25-1; clone size: NA
CDR3 protein: CASSSPSGEGIHEQFF; CDR3 DNA: TGTGCCAGCAGTTCCCCCTCGGGGGAGGGCATACATGAGCAGTTCTTC; D gene: TRBD2; J gene: TRBJ2-1; V gene: TRBV27; clone size: few
CDR3 protein: CASSTHWTGMNTEAFF; CDR3 DNA: TGCGCCAGCAGCACGCACTGGACAGGCATGAACACTGAAGCTTTCTTT; D gene: TRBD1; J gene: TRBJ1-1; V gene: TRBV5-1; clone size: NA
CDR3 protein: CASSFGYMNTEAFF; CDR3 DNA: TGTGCCAGCAGCTTTGGGTACATGAACACTGAAGCTTTCTTT; D gene: NA; J gene: TRBJ1-1; V gene: TRBV7-3; clone size: medium-sized
CDR3 protein: CASSLRDLPYEQYF; CDR3 DNA: TGTGCCAGCAGCCTTCGGGATCTCCCCTACGAGCAGTACTTC; D gene: NA; J gene: TRBJ2-7; V gene: TRBV5-6; clone size: NA
CDR3 protein: CSVRDRETQYF; CDR3 DNA: TGCAGCGTGAGGGACAGGGAGACCCAGTACTTC; D gene: TRBD1; J gene: TRBJ2-5; V gene: TRBV29-1; clone size: NA
CDR3 protein: CASSEAGQGDHNEQFF; CDR3 DNA: TGTGCCAGCAGCGAAGCCGGACAGGGGGACCACAATGAGCAGTTCTTC; D gene: TRBD1; J gene: TRBJ2-1; V gene: TRBV13; clone size: NA
CDR3 protein: CASSLGDRGLGGAFF; CDR3 DNA: TGCGCCAGCAGCTTGGGCGACAGGGGGCTAGGGGGAGCTTTCTTT; D gene: TRBD1; J gene: TRBJ1-1; V gene: TRBV5-1; clone size: NA
CDR3 protein: CASSPLEGTEAFF; CDR3 DNA: TGTGCCAGCTCACCACTAGAAGGCACTGAAGCTTTCTTT; D gene: NA; J gene: TRBJ1-1; V gene: TRBV18; clone size: NA
CDR3 protein: CASSPRTGENEQFF; CDR3 DNA: TGTGCCAGCAGCCCTCGGACAGGGGAGAATGAGCAGTTCTTC; D gene: TRBD1; J gene: TRBJ2-1; V gene: TRBV7-9; clone size: NA
CDR3 protein: CAIKTGPNQPQHF; CDR3 DNA: TGTGCCATCAAGACAGGGCCGAATCAGCCCCAGCATTTT; D gene: TRBD1; J gene: TRBJ1-5; V gene: TRBV10-3; clone size: NA
CDR3 protein: CASSLAGPMSSYEQYF; CDR3 DNA: TGTGCCAGCAGCTTGGCCGGGCCCATGAGCTCCTACGAGCAGTACTTC; D gene: NA; J gene: TRBJ2-7; V gene: TRBV5-4; clone size: NA
CDR3 protein: CASSLGGGPSYGYTF; CDR3 DNA: TGTGCCAGCAGCTTGGGCGGGGGCCCAAGCTATGGCTACACCTTC; D gene: NA; J gene: TRBJ1-2; V gene: TRBV5-5; clone size: few
CDR3 protein: CASSFSGASSYTF; CDR3 DNA: TGTGCCAGCAGCTTTTCCGGGGCCTCCAGCTACACCTTC; D gene: NA; J gene: TRBJ1-2; V gene: TRBV5-6; clone size: NA
CDR3 protein: CASSPGQNYGYTF; CDR3 DNA: TGTGCCAGCTCACCAGGGCAGAACTATGGCTACACCTTC; D gene: NA; J gene: TRBJ1-2; V gene: TRBV18; clone size: NA
CDR3 protein: CASSFPGLNYEQYF; CDR3 DNA: TGTGCCAGCAGCTTCCCGGGATTGAACTACGAGCAGTACTTC; D gene: NA; J gene: TRBJ2-7; V gene: TRBV5-6; clone size: NA
CDR3 protein: CASSLESRETQYF; CDR3 DNA: TGCGCCAGCAGCTTGGAGTCCCGGGAGACCCAGTACTTC; D gene: NA; J gene: TRBJ2-5; V gene: TRBV5-1; clone size: NA
CDR3 protein: CAWFSGSGNHEQFF; CDR3 DNA: TGTGCCTGGTTTAGCGGGAGTGGAAATCATGAGCAGTTCTTC; D gene: TRBD2; J gene: TRBJ2-1; V gene: TRBV30; clone size: NA
CDR3 protein: CSVVSGSSYNEQFF; CDR3 DNA: TGCAGCGTTGTGTCGGGGAGCTCCTACAATGAGCAGTTCTTC; D gene: NA; J gene: TRBJ2-1; V gene: TRBV29-1; clone size: NA
CDR3 protein: CASSLGTRDGYTF; CDR3 DNA: TGTGCCAGCAGTTTGGGGACTCGGGATGGCTACACCTTC; D gene: NA; J gene: TRBJ1-2; V gene: TRBV6-5; clone size: NA
CDR3 protein: CASTRTGRRIQPQHF; CDR3 DNA: TGTGCCAGTACCCGGACAGGGCGGCGAATCCAGCCCCAGCATTTT; D gene: TRBD1; J gene: TRBJ1-5; V gene: TRBV28; clone size: few
CDR3 protein: CASSVRTFYEQYF; CDR3 DNA: TGTGCCAGCAGCGTGAGGACCTTCTACGAGCAGTACTTC; D gene: NA; J gene: TRBJ2-7; V gene: TRBV13; clone size: few
CDR3 protein: CASSDPNRDVEQFF; CDR3 DNA: TGTGCCAGCAGTGACCCCAACCGGGATGTTGAGCAGTTCTTC; D gene: NA; J gene: TRBJ2-1; V gene: TRBV25-1; clone size: few
CDR3 protein: CASRKDLGAYEQYF; CDR3 DNA: TGCGCCAGCAGAAAAGACCTTGGGGCCTACGAGCAGTACTTC; D gene: NA; J gene: TRBJ2-7; V gene: TRBV5-1; clone size: few
CDR3 protein: CASSAGTGGFYGYTF; CDR3 DNA: TGTGCCAGCAGCGCGGGGACAGGGGGTTTCTATGGCTACACCTTC; D gene: TRBD1; J gene: TRBJ1-2; V gene: TRBV7-2; clone size: NA
CDR3 protein: CASREGYEQYF; CDR3 DNA: TGTGCCAGCAGGGAGGGCTACGAGCAGTACTTC; D gene: NA; J gene: TRBJ2-7; V gene: TRBV27; clone size: few
CDR3 protein: CAWRPGTLGYTF; CDR3 DNA: TGTGCCTGGAGACCCGGGACGCTCGGCTACACCTTC; D gene: NA; J gene: TRBJ1-2; V gene: TRBV30; clone size: few
CDR3 protein: CAWSGGSPYQPQHF; CDR3 DNA: TGTGCCTGGAGTGGGGGTTCACCCTATCAGCCCCAGCATTTT; D gene: NA; J gene: TRBJ1-5; V gene: TRBV30; clone size: NA
CDR3 protein: CASSFGTSGRDEQYF; CDR3 DNA: TGTGCCAGCAGCTTCGGGACTAGCGGGAGGGACGAGCAGTACTTC; D gene: TRBD2; J gene: TRBJ2-7; V gene: TRBV13; clone size: few
CDR3 protein: CGFAGTGGSEQYF; CDR3 DNA: TGCGGGTTTGCCGGGACAGGGGGCTCCGAGCAGTACTTC; D gene: TRBD1; J gene: TRBJ2-7; V gene: TRBV29-1; clone size: few
CDR3 protein: CASSFTPDSNQPQHF; CDR3 DNA: TGCGCCAGCAGCTTTACTCCGGATAGCAATCAGCCCCAGCATTTT; D gene: NA; J gene: TRBJ1-5; V gene: TRBV5-1; clone size: few
CDR3 protein: CSALTGGEYEQYF; CDR3 DNA: TGCAGCGCCTTGACAGGGGGAGAGTACGAGCAGTACTTC; D gene: TRBD1; J gene: TRBJ2-7; V gene: TRBV29-1; clone size: NA
CDR3 protein: CASSVDGTSGPLDEQYF; CDR3 DNA: TGTGCCAGCAGCGTAGATGGGACTAGCGGTCCCTTGGACGAGCAGTACTTC; D gene: TRBD2; J gene: TRBJ2-7; V gene: TRBV9; clone size: NA
CDR3 protein: CASSSGQPSSGANVLTF; CDR3 DNA: TGCGCCAGCAGCTCAGGACAGCCAAGCTCTGGGGCCAACGTCCTGACTTTC; D gene: NA; J gene: TRBJ2-6; V gene: TRBV5-1; clone size: NA
CDR3 protein: CASSQEGGPNEQFF; CDR3 DNA: TGCGCCAGCAGCCAAGAAGGCGGACCCAATGAGCAGTTCTTC; D gene: NA; J gene: TRBJ2-1; V gene: TRBV4-1; clone size: NA
CDR3 protein: CASSPQGPFGNTIYF; CDR3 DNA: TGTGCCAGCTCACCACAGGGTCCTTTTGGAAACACCATATATTTT; D gene: NA; J gene: TRBJ1-3; V gene: TRBV18; clone size: once
CDR3 protein: CAWSVHILPYEQYF; CDR3 DNA: TGTGCCTGGAGTGTACATATACTTCCCTACGAGCAGTACTTC; D gene: NA; J gene: TRBJ2-7; V gene: TRBV30; clone size: NA
CDR3 protein: CASSPHGGSGETQYF; CDR3 DNA: TGTGCCAGCAGCCCTCACGGCGGCTCCGGGGAGACCCAGTACTTC; D gene: NA; J gene: TRBJ2-5; V gene: TRBV5-5; clone size: NA
CDR3 protein: CASSRITHKRGSSYNEQFF; CDR3 DNA: TGTGCCAGCAGCCGGATCACCCATAAGCGGGGGAGCTCCTACAATGAGCAGTTCTTC; D gene: TRBD2; J gene: TRBJ2-1; V gene: TRBV5-4; clone size: NA
CDR3 protein: CASNRGTNNEQFF; CDR3 DNA: TGTGCCAGCAACCGGGGGACTAACAATGAGCAGTTCTTC; D gene: TRBD2; J gene: TRBJ2-1; V gene: TRBV4-2; clone size: NA
CDR3 protein: CASSSLGLAGGHTQYF; CDR3 DNA: TGTGCCAGCAGTTCCCTGGGACTAGCGGGAGGTCATACGCAGTATTTT; D gene: TRBD2; J gene: TRBJ2-3; V gene: TRBV28; clone size: NA